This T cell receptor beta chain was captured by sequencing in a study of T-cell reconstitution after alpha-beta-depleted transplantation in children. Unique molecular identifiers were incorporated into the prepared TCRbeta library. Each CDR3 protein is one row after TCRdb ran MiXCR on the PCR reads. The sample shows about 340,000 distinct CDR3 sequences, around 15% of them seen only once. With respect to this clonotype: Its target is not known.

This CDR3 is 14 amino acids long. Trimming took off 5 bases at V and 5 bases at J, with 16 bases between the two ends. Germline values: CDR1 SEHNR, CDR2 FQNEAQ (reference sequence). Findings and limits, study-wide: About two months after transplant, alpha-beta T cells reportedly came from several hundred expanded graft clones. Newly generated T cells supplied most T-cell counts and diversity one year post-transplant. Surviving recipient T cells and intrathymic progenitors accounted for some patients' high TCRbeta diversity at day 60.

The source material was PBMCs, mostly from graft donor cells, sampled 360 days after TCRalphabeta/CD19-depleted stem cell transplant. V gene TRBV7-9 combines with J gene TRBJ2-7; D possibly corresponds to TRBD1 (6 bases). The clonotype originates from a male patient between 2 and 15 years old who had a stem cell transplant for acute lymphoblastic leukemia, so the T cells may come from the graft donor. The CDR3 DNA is TGTGCCAGCAGCCTGGGACACAAGGTCAACGAGCAGTACTTC. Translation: CASSLGHKVNEQYF.